This T cell receptor (beta chain) was obtained from a study of metastatic and nonmetastatic thyroid tumors. For the study at large: Malignant and benign thyroid patients had repertoires compared in peripheral blood and tumor or nodule tissue.

Trimming removed 1 base from V and 4 bases from J; junction bases left unmatched: 7. Germline CDR1 and CDR2: KGHSH and LQKENI. CDR3 length: 15 amino acids. General study results and limits: It was reportedly found that TCR beta diversity was significantly higher in malignant thyroid tumors than in benign nodules, a difference seen in both blood and tumor samples.

Prior to thyroid surgery, none of the patients had received any treatment. Only a few counts were recorded for this clone. Its matching antigen is unknown. Using MiXCR, TCRdb re-called clones from the PCR reads. The sample includes tens of thousands of clones, 12% seen only once; the top ten take approximately 8.8%. The source is a female donor with papillary thyroid cancer or a benign thyroid nodule (not recorded which). Some clones in this sample may be carry-over from other donors' samples. The sample consisted of tumor tissue. The rearrangement links TRBV18 to TRBJ2-7, with 7 bases lining up with TRBD2. The CDR3 DNA reads as TGTGCCAGCTCACCACGGGCTAGCGGATCATACGAGCAGTACTTC. This sequence encodes CASSPRASGSYEQYF.